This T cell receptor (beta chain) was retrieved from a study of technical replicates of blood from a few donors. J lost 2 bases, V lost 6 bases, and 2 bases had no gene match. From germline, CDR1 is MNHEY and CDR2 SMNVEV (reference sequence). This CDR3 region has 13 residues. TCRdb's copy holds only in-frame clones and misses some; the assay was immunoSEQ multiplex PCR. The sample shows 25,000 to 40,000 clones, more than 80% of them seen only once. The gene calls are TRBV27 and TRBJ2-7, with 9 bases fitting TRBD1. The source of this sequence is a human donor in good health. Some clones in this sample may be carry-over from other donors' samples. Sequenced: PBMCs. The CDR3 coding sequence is TGTGCCAGCAGGGACAGGGGTGCCTACGAGCAGTACTTC. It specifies CASRDRGAYEQYF.